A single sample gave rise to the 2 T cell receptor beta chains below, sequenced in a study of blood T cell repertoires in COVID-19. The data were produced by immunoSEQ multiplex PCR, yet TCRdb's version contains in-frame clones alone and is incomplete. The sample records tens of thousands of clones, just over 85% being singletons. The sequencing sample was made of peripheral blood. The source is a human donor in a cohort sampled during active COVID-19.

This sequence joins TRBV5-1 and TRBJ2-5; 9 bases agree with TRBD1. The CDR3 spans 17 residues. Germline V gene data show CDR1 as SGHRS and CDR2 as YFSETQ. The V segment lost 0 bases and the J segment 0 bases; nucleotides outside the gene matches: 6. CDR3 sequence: CASSLGGQGNYQETQYF. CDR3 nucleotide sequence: TGCGCCAGCAGCTTGGGAGGACAGGGGAATTACCAAGAGACCCAGTACTTC.

CDR3 region: CATSGAGTTDAGELFF. The CDR3 DNA sequence: TGTGCCACCAGCGGAGCCGGGACTACGGACGCCGGGGAGCTGTTTTTT. The genes are TRBV24-1 and TRBJ2-2; 7 bases are a match to TRBD2. Germline loops: CDR1 KGHDR, CDR2 SFDVKD. Losses at the gene ends were 7 bases for V and 6 bases for J; bases not matched to a gene: 13. The CDR3 loop spans 16 amino acids.